The next 16 T cell receptor beta chains were all read from a single sample in a study of OX40 agonist ivuxolimab in advanced cancers. This table comes from immunoSEQ multiplex PCR, and its TCRdb copy is limited to in-frame clones, with some not included. The table has some 66,000 clones, roughly 80% seen once. The sequenced sample was CD4+ or CD8+ T cells sorted from blood, obtained in a trial of the OX40 agonist ivuxolimab. The receptors were sampled from an adult with an advanced solid tumor such as melanoma, head and neck, liver or kidney cancer.

The V gene is TRBV18, the J gene TRBJ1-6; 12 bases are a match to TRBD1. Germline lookup yields CDR1 KGHSH and CDR2 LQKENI. The CDR3 is 16 residues long. J gave up 5 bases and V 4 bases, and 3 bases lay outside the gene matches. In DNA form, the CDR3 reads TGTGCCAGCTCACGGGGACAGGGGGCAAATAATTCACCCCTCCACTTT. Its translation is CASSRGQGANNSPLHF.

In DNA form, the CDR3 reads TGTGCCAGCAGTTCGCGTGTGGAAGCTTTCTTT. Translated, it gives CASSSRVEAFF. The V gene is TRBV27, the J gene TRBJ1-1; D is undetermined. Per the germline V gene, CDR1 is MNHEY and CDR2 is SMNVEV (reference sequence). The V end lost 4 bases, the J end lost 8 bases, and 8 bases lay between the germline ends. This CDR3 region has 11 residues.

In its sample, this clone was seen a few times. The V call is TRBV19, the J call TRBJ1-5; 9 bases line up with TRBD1. Germline-derived CDR1 and CDR2 are LNHDA and SQIVND (reference sequence). The CDR3 covers 14 residues. V trimming: 3 bases; J trimming: 6 bases; junction bases outside the gene matches: 3. DNA of the CDR3: TGTGCCAGTAGTATGGGGACAGGGTTTCAGCCCCAGCATTTT. Translating it yields CASSMGTGFQPQHF.

This sequence joins TRBV19 and TRBJ1-4, with TRBD1 as a possible D gene (6 bases). Trimming took 3 bases from V and 3 from J, leaving 11 bases between them. The V gene's germline CDR1 is LNHDA and CDR2 SQIVND (reference sequence). This CDR3 region has 15 residues. CDR3 in amino acids: CASSIPTGSNEKLFF. As DNA, the CDR3 is TGTGCCAGTAGTATTCCGACAGGATCTAATGAAAAACTGTTTTTT. The full variable domain, completed using reference TRBV19 and TRBJ1-4, is DGGITQSPKYLFRKEGQNVTLSCEQNLNHDAMYWYRQDPGQGLRLIYYSQIVNDFQKGDIAEGYSVSREKKESFPLTVTSAQKNPTAFYLCASSIPTGSNEKLFFGSGTQLSVL.

V usage is TRBV5-4 and J usage is TRBJ1-3; D is unresolved. Germline V gene data show CDR1 as SGHNT and CDR2 as YYREEE (reference sequence). The CDR3 contains 15 residues. The V end was cut by 0 bases, the J end by 0 bases, with 7 bases between. The CDR3 protein is CASSLGVSSGNTIYF. The CDR3 DNA reads as TGTGCCAGCAGCTTGGGGGTCAGCTCTGGAAACACCATATATTTT.

This clone was picked up a small number of times. The rearrangement links TRBV6-6 to TRBJ1-1; D not certain. V dropped 8 bases and J dropped 1 base, with 11 bases sitting between them. The CDR3 consists of 13 residues. The V gene's germline CDR1 is MNHNY and CDR2 SVGAGI (reference sequence). The CDR3, as DNA: TGTGCCAGCGTTAGGCAGTCGAACACTGAAGCTTTCTTT. Amino acid sequence: CASVRQSNTEAFF.

This chain links TRBV2 with TRBJ1-1; TRBD1 aligns across 7 bases. The CDR3 spans 12 residues. The J segment lost 10 bases and the V segment lost 3 bases, leaving 5 bases of the junction unmatched. Germline CDR1 SNHLY, CDR2 FYNNEI. Here the CDR3 reads CASSDRGERAFF. The CDR3 DNA reads as TGTGCCAGCAGTGACAGGGGGGAGCGAGCTTTCTTT.

The rearrangement uses TRBV6-1 and TRBJ1-5; TRBD1 is a possible D gene (6 bases). CDR3 length: 14 amino acids. The germline CDR1 and CDR2 sequences are MNHNS and SASEGT. V lost 7 bases and J 4 bases, leaving 14 bases between the germline ends. The CDR3 region is CASKYTGWNQPQHF. CDR3 nucleotide sequence: TGTGCCAGCAAGTATACAGGGTGGAATCAGCCCCAGCATTTT.

In DNA, the CDR3 is TGCGCCAGCAGCCCCGGGACACCCGCGGGGGGCTACACCTTC. Translated, it gives CASSPGTPAGGYTF. The chain links TRBV5-1 to TRBJ1-2; D possibly corresponds to TRBD1 (6 bases). Germline-derived CDR1 and CDR2 are SGHRS and YFSETQ. Trimming cost V 4 bases and J 8 bases, with 18 bases left between them. This CDR3 region has 14 residues.

This chain links TRBV18 with TRBJ1-2; D remains unclear. The V gene lost 3 bases and the J gene lost 4 bases, with 12 bases spanning the gap. The CDR3 has 14 amino acids. From germline, CDR1 is KGHSH and CDR2 LQKENI. The CDR3: CASSPGSSVYGYTF. The CDR3 DNA is TGTGCCAGCTCACCTGGGTCCTCCGTCTATGGCTACACCTTC.

The chain employs TRBV6-4 and TRBJ2-1, with TRBD2 matching 11 bases. The CDR3 extends over 16 amino acids. V lost 5 bases, J lost 5 bases, and 8 bases stayed unmatched. In germline, CDR1 is MRHNA, CDR2 SNTAGT. CDR3 sequence reads: CASSSSGRRGHNEQFF. The DNA of the CDR3 is TGTGCCAGCAGTTCTAGCGGGAGGAGGGGCCACAATGAGCAGTTCTTC.

The gene calls are TRBV9 and TRBJ2-7; TRBD1 or TRBD2 may be the D gene (5 bases each). Looked up from germline, CDR1 is SGDLS and CDR2 is YYNGEE. The CDR3 spans 15 residues. The ends were cut back, 4 bases at V and 0 bases at J, with 14 bases in the middle. This CDR3 is CASSPRDPSSYEQYF. CDR3 in DNA: TGTGCCAGCAGCCCCAGGGACCCGAGCTCCTACGAGCAGTACTTC.

V usage is TRBV18 and J usage is TRBJ2-1; the match to TRBD2 covers 8 bases. Germline CDR1 and CDR2: KGHSH and LQKENI. J was trimmed by 4 bases and V by 6 bases; bases with no gene match: 11. The CDR3 has 16 amino acids. CDR3 sequence: CASSPGSGGLYNEQFF. DNA of the CDR3: TGTGCCAGCTCCCCCGGGTCGGGGGGGCTTTACAATGAGCAGTTCTTC.

The V gene is TRBV7-3, the J gene TRBJ2-3, with TRBD1 matching 7 bases. After removal of 3 bases from V and 3 bases from J, the junction contained 0 bases not matched to a gene. The CDR3 has 13 amino acids. Germline CDR1 is SGHTA and CDR2 is FQGTGA. The CDR3 is CASSLGQTDTQYF. In nucleotides, the CDR3 is TGTGCCAGCAGCTTGGGACAGACAGATACGCAGTATTTT.

This chain connects TRBV2 to TRBJ2-7; unclear D gene. The germline V gene has CDR1 SNHLY and CDR2 FYNNEI. V lost 6 bases to trimming and J lost 3 bases, with 12 bases between them. The CDR3 is 13 residues long. CDR3 DNA sequence: TGTGCCAGCAGGAACATCATGGTCTACGAGCAGTACTTC. Protein product: CASRNIMVYEQYF. The full variable domain, its missing parts supplied by reference TRBV2 and TRBJ2-7, is EPEVTQTPSHQVTQMGQEVILRCVPISNHLYFYWYRQILGQKVEFLVSFYNNEISEKSEIFDDQFSVERPDGSNFTLKIRSTKLEDSAMYFCASRNIMVYEQYFGPGTRLTVT.

The rearrangement links TRBV5-4 to TRBJ1-2; D is uncertain. CDR1 and CDR2 from the germline V gene are SGHNT and YYREEE (reference sequence). The CDR3 length is 13 residues. V lost 0 bases and J 7 bases, leaving 10 bases between the germline ends. The CDR3 loop reads CASSLEQRGGYTF. CDR3 DNA: TGTGCCAGCAGCTTGGAACAGCGGGGTGGCTACACCTTC.